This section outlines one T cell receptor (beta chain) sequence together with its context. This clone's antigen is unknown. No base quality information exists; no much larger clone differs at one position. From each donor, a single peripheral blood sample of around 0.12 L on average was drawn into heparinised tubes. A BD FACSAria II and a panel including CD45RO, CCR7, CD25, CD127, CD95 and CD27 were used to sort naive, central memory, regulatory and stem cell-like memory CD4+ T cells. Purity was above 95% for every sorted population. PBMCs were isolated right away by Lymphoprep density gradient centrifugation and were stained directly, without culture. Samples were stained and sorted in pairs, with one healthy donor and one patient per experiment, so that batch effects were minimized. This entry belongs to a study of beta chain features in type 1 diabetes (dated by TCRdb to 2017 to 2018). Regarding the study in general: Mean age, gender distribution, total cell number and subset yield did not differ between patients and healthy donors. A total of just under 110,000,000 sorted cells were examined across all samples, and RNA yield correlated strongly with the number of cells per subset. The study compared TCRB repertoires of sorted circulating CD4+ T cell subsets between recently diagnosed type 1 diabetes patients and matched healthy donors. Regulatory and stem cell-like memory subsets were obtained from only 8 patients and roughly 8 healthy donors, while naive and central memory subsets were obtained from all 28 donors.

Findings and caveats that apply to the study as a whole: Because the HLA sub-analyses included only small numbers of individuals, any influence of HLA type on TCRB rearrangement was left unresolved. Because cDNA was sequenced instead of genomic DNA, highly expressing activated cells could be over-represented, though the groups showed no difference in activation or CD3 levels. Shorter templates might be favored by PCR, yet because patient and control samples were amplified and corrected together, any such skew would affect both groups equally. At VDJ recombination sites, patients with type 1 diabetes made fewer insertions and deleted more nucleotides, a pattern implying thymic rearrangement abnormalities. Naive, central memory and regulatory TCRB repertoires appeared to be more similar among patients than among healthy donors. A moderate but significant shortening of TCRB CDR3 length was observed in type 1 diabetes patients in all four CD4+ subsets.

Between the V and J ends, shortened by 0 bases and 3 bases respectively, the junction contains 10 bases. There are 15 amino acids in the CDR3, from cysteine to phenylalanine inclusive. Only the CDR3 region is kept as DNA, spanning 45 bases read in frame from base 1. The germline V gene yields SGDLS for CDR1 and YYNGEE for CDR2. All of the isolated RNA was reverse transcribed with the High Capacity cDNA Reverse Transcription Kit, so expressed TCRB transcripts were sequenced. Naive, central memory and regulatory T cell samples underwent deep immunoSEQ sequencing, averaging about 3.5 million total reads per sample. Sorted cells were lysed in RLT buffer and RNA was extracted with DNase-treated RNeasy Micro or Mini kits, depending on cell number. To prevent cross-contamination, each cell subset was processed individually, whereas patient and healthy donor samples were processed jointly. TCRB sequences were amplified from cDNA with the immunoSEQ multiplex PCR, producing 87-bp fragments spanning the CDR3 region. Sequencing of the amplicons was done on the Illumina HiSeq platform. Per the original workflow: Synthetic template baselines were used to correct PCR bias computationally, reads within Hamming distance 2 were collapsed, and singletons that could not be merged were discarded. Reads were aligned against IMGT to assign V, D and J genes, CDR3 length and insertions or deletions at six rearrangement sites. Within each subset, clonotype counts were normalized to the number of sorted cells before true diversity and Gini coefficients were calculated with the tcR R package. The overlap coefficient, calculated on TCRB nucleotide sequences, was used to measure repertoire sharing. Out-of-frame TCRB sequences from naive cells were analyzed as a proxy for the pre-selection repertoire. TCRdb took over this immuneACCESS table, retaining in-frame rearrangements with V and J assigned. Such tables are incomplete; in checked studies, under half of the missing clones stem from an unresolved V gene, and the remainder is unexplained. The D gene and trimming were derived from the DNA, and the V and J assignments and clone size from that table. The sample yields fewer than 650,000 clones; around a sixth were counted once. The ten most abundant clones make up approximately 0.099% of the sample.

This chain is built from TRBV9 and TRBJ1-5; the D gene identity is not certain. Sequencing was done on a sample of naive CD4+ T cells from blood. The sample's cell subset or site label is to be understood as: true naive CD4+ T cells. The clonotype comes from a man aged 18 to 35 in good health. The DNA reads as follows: TGTGCCAGCAGCGTAGAAGCAGGTTACAATCAGCCCCAGCATTTT. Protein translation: CASSVEAGYNQPQHF.